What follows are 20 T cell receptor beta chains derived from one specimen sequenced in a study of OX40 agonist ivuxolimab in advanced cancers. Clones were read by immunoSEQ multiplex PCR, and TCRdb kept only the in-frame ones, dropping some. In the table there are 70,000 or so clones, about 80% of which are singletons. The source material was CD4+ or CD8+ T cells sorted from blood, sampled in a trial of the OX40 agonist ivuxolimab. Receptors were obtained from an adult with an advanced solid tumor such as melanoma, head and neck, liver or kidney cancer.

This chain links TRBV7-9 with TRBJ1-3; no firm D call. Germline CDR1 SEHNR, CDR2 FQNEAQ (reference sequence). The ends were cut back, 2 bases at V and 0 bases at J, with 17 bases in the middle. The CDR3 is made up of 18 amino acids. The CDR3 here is CASSLYAGRGVSGNTIYF. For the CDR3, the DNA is TGTGCCAGCAGCTTATACGCGGGTCGGGGAGTCTCTGGAAACACCATATATTTT.

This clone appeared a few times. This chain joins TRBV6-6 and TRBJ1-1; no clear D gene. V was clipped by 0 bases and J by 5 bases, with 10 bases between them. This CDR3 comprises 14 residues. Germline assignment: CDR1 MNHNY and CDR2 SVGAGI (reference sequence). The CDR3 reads CASSYSIGGTEAFF. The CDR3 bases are TGTGCCAGCAGTTACTCGATCGGCGGGACTGAAGCTTTCTTT.

DNA of the CDR3: TGTGCCAGCAGCTCCTACACCGGGGAGCTGTTTTTT. As protein: CASSSYTGELFF. The rearrangement uses TRBV7-3 and TRBJ2-2; no definite D call. V lost 4 bases and J lost 3, with 3 bases in between. The V gene's germline CDR1 is SGHTA and CDR2 FQGTGA. The CDR3 has 12 residues.

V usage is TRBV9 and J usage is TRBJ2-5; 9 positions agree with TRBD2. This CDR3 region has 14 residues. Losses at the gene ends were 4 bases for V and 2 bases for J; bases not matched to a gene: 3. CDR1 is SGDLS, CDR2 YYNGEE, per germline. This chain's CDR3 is CASSSAGGQETQYF. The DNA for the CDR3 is TGTGCCAGCAGCTCAGCGGGGGGACAAGAGACCCAGTACTTC.

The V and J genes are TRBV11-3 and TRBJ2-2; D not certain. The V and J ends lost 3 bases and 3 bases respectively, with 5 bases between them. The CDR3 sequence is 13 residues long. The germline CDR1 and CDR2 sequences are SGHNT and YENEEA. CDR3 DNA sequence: TGTGCCAGCAGCTTGACCGACACCGGGGAGCTGTTTTTT. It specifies CASSLTDTGELFF.

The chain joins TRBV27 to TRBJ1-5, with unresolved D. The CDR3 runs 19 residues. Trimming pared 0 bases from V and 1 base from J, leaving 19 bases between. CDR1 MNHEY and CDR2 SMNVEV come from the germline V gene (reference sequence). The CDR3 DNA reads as TGTGCCAGCAGTTTATCTCCCCCAAAGGGCGTGCGCAGCAATCAGCCCCAGCATTTT. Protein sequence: CASSLSPPKGVRSNQPQHF.

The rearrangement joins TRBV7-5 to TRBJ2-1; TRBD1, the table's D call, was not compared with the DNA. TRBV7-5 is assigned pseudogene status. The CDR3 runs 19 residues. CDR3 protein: CVRSSLENRDRVFYNEQFF. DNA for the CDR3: TGTGTCAGAAGCTCCTTAGAAAACCGGGACAGAGTGTTCTACAATGAGCAGTTCTTC.

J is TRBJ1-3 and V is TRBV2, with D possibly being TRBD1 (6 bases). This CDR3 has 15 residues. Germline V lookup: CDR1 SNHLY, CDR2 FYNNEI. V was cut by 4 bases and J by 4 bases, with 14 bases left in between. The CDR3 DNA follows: TGTGCCAGCAGTGGAACAGGGTATTCAGGAAACACCATATATTTT. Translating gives CASSGTGYSGNTIYF. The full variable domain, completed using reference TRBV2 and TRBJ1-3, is EPEVTQTPSHQVTQMGQEVILRCVPISNHLYFYWYRQILGQKVEFLVSFYNNEISEKSEIFDDQFSVERPDGSNFTLKIRSTKLEDSAMYFCASSGTGYSGNTIYFGEGSWLTVV.

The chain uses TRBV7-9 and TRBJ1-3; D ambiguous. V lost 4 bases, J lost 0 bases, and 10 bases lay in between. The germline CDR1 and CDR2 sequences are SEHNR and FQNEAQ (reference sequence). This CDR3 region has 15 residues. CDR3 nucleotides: TGTGCCAGCAGCTCCGGAGGGTACTCTGGAAACACCATATATTTT. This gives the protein CASSSGGYSGNTIYF.

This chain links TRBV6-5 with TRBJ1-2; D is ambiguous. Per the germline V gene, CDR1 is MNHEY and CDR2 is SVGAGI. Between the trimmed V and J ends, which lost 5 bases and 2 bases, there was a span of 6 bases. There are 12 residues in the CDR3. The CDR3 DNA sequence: TGTGCCAGCAGTAACGACAACTATGGCTACACCTTC. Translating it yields CASSNDNYGYTF.

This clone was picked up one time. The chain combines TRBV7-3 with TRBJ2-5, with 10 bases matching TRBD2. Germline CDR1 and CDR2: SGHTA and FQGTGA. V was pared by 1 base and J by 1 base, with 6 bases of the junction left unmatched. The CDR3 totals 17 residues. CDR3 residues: CASSLRGSSGGQETQYF. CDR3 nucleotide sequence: TGTGCCAGCAGCTTAAGAGGTTCTAGCGGGGGCCAAGAGACCCAGTACTTC.

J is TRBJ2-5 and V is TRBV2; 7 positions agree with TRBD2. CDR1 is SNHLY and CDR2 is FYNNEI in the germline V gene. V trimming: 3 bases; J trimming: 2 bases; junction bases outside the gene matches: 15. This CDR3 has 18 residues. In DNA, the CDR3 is TGTGCCAGCAGTGATGGGAGGGCCAGGCGTGCCCGGCAAGAGACCCAGTACTTC. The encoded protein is CASSDGRARRARQETQYF.

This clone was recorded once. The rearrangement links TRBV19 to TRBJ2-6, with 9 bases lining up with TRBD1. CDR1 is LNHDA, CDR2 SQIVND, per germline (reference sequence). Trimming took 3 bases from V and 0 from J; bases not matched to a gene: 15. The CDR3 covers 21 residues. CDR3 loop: CASSIGSSPGQGASGANVLTF. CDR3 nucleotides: TGTGCCAGTAGTATCGGTTCTTCCCCGGGACAGGGTGCCTCTGGGGCCAACGTCCTGACTTTC.

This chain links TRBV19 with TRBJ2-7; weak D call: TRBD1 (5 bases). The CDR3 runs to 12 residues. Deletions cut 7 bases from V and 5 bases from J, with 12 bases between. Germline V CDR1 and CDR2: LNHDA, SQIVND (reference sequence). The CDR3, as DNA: TGTGCCAGTACTGGCAGGGTGAACGAGCAGTACTTC. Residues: CASTGRVNEQYF.

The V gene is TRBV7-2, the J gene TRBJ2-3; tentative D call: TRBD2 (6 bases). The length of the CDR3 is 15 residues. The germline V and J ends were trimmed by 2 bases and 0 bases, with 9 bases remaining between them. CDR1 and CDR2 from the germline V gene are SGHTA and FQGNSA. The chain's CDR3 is CASSLSLASTDTQYF. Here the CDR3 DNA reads TGTGCCAGCAGCTTAAGTCTAGCGAGCACAGATACGCAGTATTTT.

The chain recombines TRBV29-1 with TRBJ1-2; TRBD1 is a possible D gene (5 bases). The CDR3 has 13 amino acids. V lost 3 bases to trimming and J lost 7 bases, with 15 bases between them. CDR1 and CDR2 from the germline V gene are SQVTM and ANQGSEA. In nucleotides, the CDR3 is TGCAGCGTTGACAGGGCCGTATTTAGTGGCTACACCTTC. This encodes CSVDRAVFSGYTF.

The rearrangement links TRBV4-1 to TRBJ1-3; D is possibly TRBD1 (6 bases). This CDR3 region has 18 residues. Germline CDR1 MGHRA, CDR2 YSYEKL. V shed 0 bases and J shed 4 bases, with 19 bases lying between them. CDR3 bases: TGCGCCAGCAGCCAAGACGTCGTATCCAAGGGGACAGGAAACACCATATATTTT. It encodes CASSQDVVSKGTGNTIYF.

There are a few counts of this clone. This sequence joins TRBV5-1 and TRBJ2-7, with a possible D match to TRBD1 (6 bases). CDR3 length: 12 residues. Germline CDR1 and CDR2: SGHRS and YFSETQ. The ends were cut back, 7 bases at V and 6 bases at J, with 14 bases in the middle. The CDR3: CASRLQGAEQYF. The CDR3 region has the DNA TGCGCCAGCCGCCTACAGGGAGCCGAGCAGTACTTC.

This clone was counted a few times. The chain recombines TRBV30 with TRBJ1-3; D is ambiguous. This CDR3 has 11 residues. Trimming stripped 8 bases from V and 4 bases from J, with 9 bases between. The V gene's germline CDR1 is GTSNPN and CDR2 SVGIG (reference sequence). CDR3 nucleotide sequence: TGTGCCCGCGGCGGCGGAAACACCATATATTTT. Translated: CARGGGNTIYF. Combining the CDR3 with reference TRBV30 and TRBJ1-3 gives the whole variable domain SQTIHQWPATLVQPVGSPLSLECTVEGTSNPNLYWYRQAAGRGLQLLFYSVGIGQISSEVPQNLSASRPQDRQFILSSKKLLLSDSGFYLCARGGGNTIYFGEGSWLTVV.

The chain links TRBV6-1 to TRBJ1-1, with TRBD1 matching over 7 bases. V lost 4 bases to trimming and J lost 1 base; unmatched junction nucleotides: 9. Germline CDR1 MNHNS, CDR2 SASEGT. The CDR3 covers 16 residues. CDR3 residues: CASSAQTGKGNTEAFF. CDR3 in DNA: TGTGCCAGCAGTGCCCAGACAGGGAAGGGGAACACTGAAGCTTTCTTT.